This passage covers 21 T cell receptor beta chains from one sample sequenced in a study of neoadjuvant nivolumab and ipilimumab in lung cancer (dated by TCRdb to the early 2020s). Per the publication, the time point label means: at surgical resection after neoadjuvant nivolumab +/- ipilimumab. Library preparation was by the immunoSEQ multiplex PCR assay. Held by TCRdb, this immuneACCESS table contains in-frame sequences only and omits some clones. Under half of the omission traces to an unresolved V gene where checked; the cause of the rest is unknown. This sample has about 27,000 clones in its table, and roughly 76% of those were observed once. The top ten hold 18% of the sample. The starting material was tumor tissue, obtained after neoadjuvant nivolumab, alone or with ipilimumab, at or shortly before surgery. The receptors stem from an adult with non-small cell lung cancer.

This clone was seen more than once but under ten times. The CDR3 DNA follows: TGTGCCAGCGGCGGGGGAGAGACCCAGTACTTC. Its protein product is CASGGGETQYF. The V call is TRBV7-2, the J call TRBJ2-5; 7 bases are a match to TRBD2. Trimming removed 8 bases from V and 4 bases from J; junction bases left unmatched: 1. The V gene's germline CDR1 is SGHTA and CDR2 FQGNSA. The CDR3 sequence is 11 residues long.

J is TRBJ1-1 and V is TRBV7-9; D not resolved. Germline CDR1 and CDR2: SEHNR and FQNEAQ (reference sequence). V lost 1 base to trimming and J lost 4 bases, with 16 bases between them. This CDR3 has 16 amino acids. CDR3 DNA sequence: TGTGCCAGCAGCTTAGTAGGCGGCCACCGGGGCACTGAAGCTTTCTTT. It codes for CASSLVGGHRGTEAFF.

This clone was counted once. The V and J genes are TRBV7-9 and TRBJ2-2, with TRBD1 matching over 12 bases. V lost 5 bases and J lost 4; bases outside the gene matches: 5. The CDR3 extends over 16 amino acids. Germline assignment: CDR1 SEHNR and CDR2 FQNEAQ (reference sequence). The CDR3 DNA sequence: TGTGCCAGCAGCCGGGGACAGGGGGCTAGCACCGGGGAGCTGTTTTTT. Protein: CASSRGQGASTGELFF.

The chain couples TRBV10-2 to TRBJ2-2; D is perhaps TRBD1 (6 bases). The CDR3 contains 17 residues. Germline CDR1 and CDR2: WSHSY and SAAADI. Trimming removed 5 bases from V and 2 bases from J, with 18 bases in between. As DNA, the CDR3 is TGCGCCAGCAGTCTCCGCCCCGGGACACCAAACACCGGGGAGCTGTTTTTT. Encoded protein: CASSLRPGTPNTGELFF.

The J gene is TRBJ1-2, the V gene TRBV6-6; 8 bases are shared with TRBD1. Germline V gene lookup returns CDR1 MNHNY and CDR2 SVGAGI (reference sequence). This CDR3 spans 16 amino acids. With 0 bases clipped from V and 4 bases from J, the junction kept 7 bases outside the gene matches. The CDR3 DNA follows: TGTGCCAGCAGTTACTCGGTGGGACAGGTGTCCTATGGCTACACCTTC. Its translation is CASSYSVGQVSYGYTF.

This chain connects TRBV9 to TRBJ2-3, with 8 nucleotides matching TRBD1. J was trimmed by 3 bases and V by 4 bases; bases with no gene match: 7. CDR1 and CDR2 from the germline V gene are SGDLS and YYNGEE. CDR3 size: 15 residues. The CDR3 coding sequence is TGTGCCAGCAGCTCCCGGACAGGGCGGACAGATACGCAGTATTTT. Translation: CASSSRTGRTDTQYF.

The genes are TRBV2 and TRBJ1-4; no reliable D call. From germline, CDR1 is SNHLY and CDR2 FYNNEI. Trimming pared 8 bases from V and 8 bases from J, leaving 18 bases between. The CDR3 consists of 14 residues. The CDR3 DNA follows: TGTGCCAGCGCCAGCCCCCGGATGGCCGAAAAACTGTTTTTT. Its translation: CASASPRMAEKLFF.

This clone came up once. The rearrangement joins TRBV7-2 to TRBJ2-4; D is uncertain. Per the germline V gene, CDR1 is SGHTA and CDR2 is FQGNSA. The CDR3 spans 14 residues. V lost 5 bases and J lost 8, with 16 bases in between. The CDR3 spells CASSPDTSVDIQYF. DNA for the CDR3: TGTGCCAGCAGCCCTGACACCTCGGTGGACATTCAGTACTTC.

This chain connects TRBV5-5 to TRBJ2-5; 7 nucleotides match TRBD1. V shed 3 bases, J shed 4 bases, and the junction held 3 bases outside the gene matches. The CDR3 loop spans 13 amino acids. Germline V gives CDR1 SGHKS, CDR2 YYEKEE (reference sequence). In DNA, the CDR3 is TGTGCCAGCAGCTCTACAGGGGCAGAGACCCAGTACTTC. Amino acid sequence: CASSSTGAETQYF.

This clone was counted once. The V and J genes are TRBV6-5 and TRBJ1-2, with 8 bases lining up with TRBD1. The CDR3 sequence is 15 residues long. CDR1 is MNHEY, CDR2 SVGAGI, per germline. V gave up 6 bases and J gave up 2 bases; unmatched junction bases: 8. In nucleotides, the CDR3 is TGTGCCAGCAGGGACAGGGTGGTTAACAACTATGGCTACACCTTC. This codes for CASRDRVVNNYGYTF.

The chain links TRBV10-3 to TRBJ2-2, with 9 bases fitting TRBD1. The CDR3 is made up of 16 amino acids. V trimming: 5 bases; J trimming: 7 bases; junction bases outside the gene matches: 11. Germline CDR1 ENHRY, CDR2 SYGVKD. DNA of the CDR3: TGTGCCATCAGTCGGACAGGGGATGGGTTAGGCGGGGAGCTGTTTTTT. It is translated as CAISRTGDGLGGELFF.

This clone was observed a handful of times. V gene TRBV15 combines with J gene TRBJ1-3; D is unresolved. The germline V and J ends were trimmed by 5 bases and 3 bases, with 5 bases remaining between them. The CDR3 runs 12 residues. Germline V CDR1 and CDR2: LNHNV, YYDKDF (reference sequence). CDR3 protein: CATSALGNTIYF. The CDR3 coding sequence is TGTGCCACCAGCGCTCTTGGAAACACCATATATTTT.

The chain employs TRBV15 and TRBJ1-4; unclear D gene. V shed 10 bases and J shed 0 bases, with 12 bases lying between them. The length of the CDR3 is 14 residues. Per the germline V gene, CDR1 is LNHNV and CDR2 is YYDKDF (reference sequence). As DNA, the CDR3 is TGTGCCATCTCGGACCCGTCAACTAATGAAAAACTGTTTTTT. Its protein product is CAISDPSTNEKLFF.

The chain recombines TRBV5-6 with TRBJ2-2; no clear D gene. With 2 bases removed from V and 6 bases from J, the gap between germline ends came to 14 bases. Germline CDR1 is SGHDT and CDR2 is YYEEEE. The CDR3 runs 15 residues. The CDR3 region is CASSFNFGSAGELFF. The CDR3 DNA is TGTGCCAGCAGCTTCAATTTTGGTAGTGCCGGGGAGCTGTTTTTT.

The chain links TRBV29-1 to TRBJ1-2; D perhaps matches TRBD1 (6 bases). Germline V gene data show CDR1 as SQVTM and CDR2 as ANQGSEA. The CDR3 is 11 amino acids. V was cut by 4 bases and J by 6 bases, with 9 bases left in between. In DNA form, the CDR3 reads TGCAGCGTTGCTGGGGGCGATGGCTACACCTTC. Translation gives CSVAGGDGYTF.

The CDR3 sequence is CASSETGGSETQYF. CDR3 in DNA: TGTGCCAGCAGCGAGACAGGGGGCTCGGAGACCCAGTACTTC. This chain uses TRBV5-5 with TRBJ2-5, with 10 nucleotides matching TRBD1. V lost 4 bases and J lost 5; bases outside the gene matches: 5. Germline V gives CDR1 SGHKS, CDR2 YYEKEE (reference sequence). This CDR3 is built from 14 residues.

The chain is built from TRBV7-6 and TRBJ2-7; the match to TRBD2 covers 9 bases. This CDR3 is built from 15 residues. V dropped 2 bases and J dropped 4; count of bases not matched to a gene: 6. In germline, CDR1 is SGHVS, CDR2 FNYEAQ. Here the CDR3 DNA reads TGTGCCAGCAGCTTAAGTTTTAGCGGGGGTTACGAGCAGTACTTC. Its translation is CASSLSFSGGYEQYF.

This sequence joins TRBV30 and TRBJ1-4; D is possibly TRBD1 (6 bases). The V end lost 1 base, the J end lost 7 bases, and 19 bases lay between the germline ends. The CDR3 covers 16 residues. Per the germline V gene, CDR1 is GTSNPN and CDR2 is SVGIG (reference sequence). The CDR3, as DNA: TGTGCCTGGAGTGCCCTCGGGGGGGGGCTGACTGAAAAACTGTTTTTT. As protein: CAWSALGGGLTEKLFF.

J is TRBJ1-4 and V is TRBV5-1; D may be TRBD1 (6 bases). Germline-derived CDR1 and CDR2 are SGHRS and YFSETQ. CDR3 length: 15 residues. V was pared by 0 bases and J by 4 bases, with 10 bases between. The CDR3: CASSLEGGGNEKLFF. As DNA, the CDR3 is TGCGCCAGCAGCTTGGAGGGGGGCGGTAATGAAAAACTGTTTTTT.

CDR3 nucleotides: TGCGCCAGCAGCTTGGGAGCGGGGGACCGCACAGATACGCAGTATTTT. As protein: CASSLGAGDRTDTQYF. The chain joins TRBV5-1 to TRBJ2-3; 8 nucleotides line up with TRBD2. Trimming at V came to 0 bases and at J to 1 base, leaving 4 bases not matched to a gene. The CDR3 contains 16 residues. Per germline, CDR1 SGHRS and CDR2 YFSETQ.

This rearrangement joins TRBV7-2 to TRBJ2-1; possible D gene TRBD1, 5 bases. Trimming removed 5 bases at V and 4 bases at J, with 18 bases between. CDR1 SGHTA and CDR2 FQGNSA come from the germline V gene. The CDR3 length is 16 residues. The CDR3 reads CASSGPSQGRYNEQFF. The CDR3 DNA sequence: TGTGCCAGCAGCGGCCCCTCTCAGGGAAGGTACAATGAGCAGTTCTTC.